This paragraph reports one TCR beta chain. Other DNA sequences in the sample encode the same CDR3. This CDR3 is 16 amino acids long. The trim removed 5 bases at V and 5 bases at J, leaving 7 bases unmatched. CDR1 and CDR2 (germline): SEHNR, FQNEAQ (reference sequence). This sample stems from a study of shared clonotypes between healthy human individuals. HIV-negative, healthy adults without recent acute infections or vaccinations were the donors. Execution of the assay was at deep level. The repertoire was sequenced with immunoSEQ multiplex PCR; TCRdb's copy has only in-frame clones and lacks some. Of a few million clones listed, around 92% are singletons.

This clonotype originated in a man younger than 35 in good health. Some clones in this sample may be carry-over from other donors' samples. The chain couples TRBV7-9 to TRBJ2-5, with 14 bases matching TRBD2. Sequenced material: naive CD4+ T cells from PBMCs. Subset indicated: CD45RA+ positively selected. The CDR3 region has the DNA TGTGCCAGCAGCCCTGGACTAGCGGGAGGTGGTGAGACCCAGTACTTC. Its protein is CASSPGLAGGGETQYF.